This TCR beta chain was obtained from a study of post-analysis software for immune sequencing data. Study in general: Both relapsing-remitting and secondary progressive multiple sclerosis featured among the disease courses, as did progressive-relapsing multiple sclerosis. Points from the study as a whole: Co-batched samples clustered tightly together by F measure. Controls showed lower frequencies than patients for roughly 5 TRBV segments, and TRBV5-6, TRBV5-1 and TRBV20-1 were among these. Significantly lower normalized Chao1 diversity was seen in multiple sclerosis patients than in controls.

Comment on this clonotype: The antigen is unknown.

Tagging with unique molecular identifiers was a feature of the TCR beta cDNA libraries. About 500,000 cDNA molecules came from 1 to 10 million T cells. TCRdb reprocessed the PCR reads via MiXCR and lists one record per CDR3 protein. Of fewer than 900,000 distinct CDR3 sequences listed, 46% are singletons. CDR1 and CDR2 (germline): SGHNT, YENEEA. Trimming cost V 5 bases and J 6 bases, with 15 bases left between them. The CDR3 length is 14 residues. The sequencing input was blood. This TCR derives from a girl aged 5-17 years with multiple sclerosis. V gene TRBV11-3 combines with J gene TRBJ2-3, with a possible D match to TRBD2 (5 bases). The CDR3 DNA reads as TGTGCCAGCAGCCCCGGACTCTCCCCGGATACGCAGTATTTT. Protein: CASSPGLSPDTQYF. Full variable domain (missing parts from reference TRBV11-3 and TRBJ2-3): EAGVVQSPRYKIIEKKQPVAFWCNPISGHNTLYWYLQNLGQGPELLIRYENEEAVDDSQLPKDRFSAERLKGVDSTLKIQPAELGDSAVYLCASSPGLSPDTQYFGPGTRLTVL.